This is a list of T cell receptor beta chains from one sample in a study of T-cell reconstitution after alpha-beta-depleted transplantation in children. TCRdb called the PCR reads again in MiXCR, with one record for every CDR3 protein. This sample yields some 240,000 distinct CDR3 sequences, of which roughly a tenth are seen a single time; approximately 5% belongs to the top ten. The source was PBMCs from the stem cell graft donor, collected from the stem cell graft. The receptors originated from a human donor who donated a stem cell graft to a child with SCID. Each CDR3 is given with its conserved first and last residue. Each record gives: V gene, J gene, clone size, D gene, CDR3 DNA, CDR3 protein. A D gene is named only where the DNA matches it firmly. A row's size may be missing; if present it is once, few, many or a size class.

V: TRBV5-1; J: TRBJ2-2; size: many; D: .; DNA: TGCGCCAGCAGCTTGGCCACAGGGCACACCGGGGAGCTGTTTTTT; CDR3: CASSLATGHTGELFF
V: TRBV5-1; J: TRBJ2-5; size: many; D: .; DNA: TGCGCCAGCAGCTTGGCACTCCAGAATAAGGGGTATGGGCAAGAGACCCAGTACTTC; CDR3: CASSLALQNKGYGQETQYF
V: TRBV20-1; J: TRBJ2-3; size: many; D: TRBD2; DNA: TGCAGTGCTTACCGCGGGGGGGCCGGGGATACGCAGTATTTT; CDR3: CSAYRGGAGDTQYF
V: TRBV5-1; J: TRBJ2-7; size: many; D: .; DNA: TGCGCCAGCAGCCCCTCGCTTCGCCTTGGCGAGCAGTACTTC; CDR3: CASSPSLRLGEQYF
V: TRBV5-1; J: TRBJ1-1; size: many; D: TRBD1; DNA: TGCGCCAGCAGCTTGAGAGCGACAGGGAGGGATGAAGCTTTCTTT; CDR3: CASSLRATGRDEAFF
V: TRBV27; J: TRBJ2-1; size: many; D: .; DNA: TGTGCCAGCAGTTTATCTAGACAGAATGAGCAGTTCTTC; CDR3: CASSLSRQNEQFF
V: TRBV5-6; J: TRBJ2-5; size: many; D: TRBD2; DNA: TGTGCCAGCAGCCTACCACTAGCGGTCGTGGAGACCCAGTACTTC; CDR3: CASSLPLAVVETQYF
V: TRBV5-1; J: TRBJ2-2; size: many; D: TRBD2; DNA: TGCGCCAGCAGCTTGAGCGGGGGGGCCGCCGGGGAGCTGTTTTTT; CDR3: CASSLSGGAAGELFF
V: TRBV7-6; J: TRBJ1-1; size: .; D: .; DNA: TGTGCCAGCAGCTTTTCCCCGGCCAGGGAGGATTTGTACACTGAAGCTTTCTTT; CDR3: CASSFSPAREDLYTEAFF
V: TRBV2; J: TRBJ2-1; size: .; D: TRBD2; DNA: TGTGCCAGCAGTGTACTTCGTGGGACTAGCGGGGGCCGGAGCTCCTACAATGAGCAGTTCTTC; CDR3: CASSVLRGTSGGRSSYNEQFF
V: TRBV7-9; J: TRBJ2-7; size: many; D: .; DNA: TGTGCCAGCAGCTTCGGGGAGAACGAGCAGTACTTC; CDR3: CASSFGENEQYF